The 5 T cell receptor beta chains presented below share a single source sample, sequenced in a study of T-cell memory formation after mild COVID-19. TCRdb used MiXCR to reprocess the 5' RACE reads, holding one entry per CDR3 protein. The table lists a few hundred thousand distinct CDR3 sequences, 15% to 20% of them singletons. The sequenced sample consisted of PBMCs or a T cell subset sorted from them (not recorded which). Source of these receptors: a young man who had mild COVID-19 (a few samples of this study predate the infection). Cell type and time point are not known.

This clonotype was seen a handful of times. The V call is TRBV13, the J call TRBJ2-1, with 11 bases aligning to TRBD2. After removal of 4 bases from V and 6 bases from J, the junction contained 2 bases not matched to a gene. The CDR3 has 14 residues. Germline V CDR1 and CDR2: PRHDT, FYEKMQ (reference sequence). CDR3 sequence: CASSSSGGPNEQFF. The CDR3 nucleotides are TGTGCCAGCAGCTCTAGCGGGGGGCCCAATGAGCAGTTCTTC.

This clonotype has only a few counts. The genes are TRBV7-3 and TRBJ2-2; 7 nucleotides line up with TRBD1. The CDR3 sequence is 18 residues long. Germline V gene lookup returns CDR1 SGHTA and CDR2 FQGTGA. The V gene end was trimmed by 4 bases and the J gene end by 0 bases; junction bases not matched to a gene: 11. The CDR3 region has the DNA TGTGCCAGCAGCTCCTTCATCGACAGGGCATCGAACACCGGGGAGCTGTTTTTT. This codes for CASSSFIDRASNTGELFF.

This clonotype was counted between two and nine times. This sequence joins TRBV6-5 and TRBJ2-3, with D perhaps matching TRBD2 (5 bases). The CDR3 totals 15 residues. CDR1 MNHEY and CDR2 SVGAGI come from the germline V gene. Trimming removed 2 bases from V and 4 bases from J, with 13 bases in between. The CDR3 nucleotides read TGTGCCAGCAGTTACGACCGGGCGGGCGCAGATACGCAGTATTTT. Its protein is CASSYDRAGADTQYF.

This clonotype was seen only a few times. The chain combines TRBV7-9 with TRBJ2-2, with TRBD1 identical over 7 bases. V lost 5 bases to trimming and J lost 6 bases; unmatched junction nucleotides: 9. CDR3 size: 15 residues. Germline V lookup: CDR1 SEHNR, CDR2 FQNEAQ (reference sequence). Here the CDR3 reads CASSRRDSPPGELFF. Here the CDR3 DNA reads TGTGCCAGCAGCCGAAGGGACAGCCCGCCCGGGGAGCTGTTTTTT.

The V gene is TRBV20-1, the J gene TRBJ2-5; 7 positions agree with TRBD2. Germline CDR1 reads DFQATT; CDR2 reads SNEGSKA (reference sequence). The CDR3 length is 14 residues. V was clipped by 5 bases and J by 5 bases; unmatched bases: 11. In DNA form, the CDR3 reads TGCAGTGCTTCCCCACTACTCGGGAGGGAGACCCAGTACTTC. This encodes CSASPLLGRETQYF.